This TCR beta chain originates from a study of Ad26.COV2.S vaccination and SARS-CoV-2 variants. Study-wide results and limits: Spike-specific responses of CD8+ and CD4+ T cells were reported to display substantial breadth after vaccination. Vaccinees and placebo recipients showed similar non-spike TCR breadth.

About this clone: Its antigen is unidentified.

Treatment meaning: around 19 received Ad26.COV2.S at low or high dose, single or two shots; 5 received placebo; per-sample allocation not given. Sampling happened 63 days after the first vaccine or placebo injection. The donor was a Boston adult aged 18-55 years. Sequenced by immunoSEQ multiplex PCR; TCRdb stores in-frame clones only, minus some. This table holds over 400,000 clones, approximately 92% found once. From germline, CDR1 is SEHNR and CDR2 FQNEAQ (reference sequence). Trimming stripped 1 base from V and 7 bases from J, with 16 bases between. The CDR3 has 15 residues. The rearrangement uses TRBV7-9 and TRBJ2-5; D is undetermined. Material: peripheral blood, obtained in a trial of Ad26.COV2.S vaccine versus placebo. The TCR comes from a person aged 18-65 years who received the Ad26.COV2.S COVID-19 vaccine or a placebo. The CDR3 coding sequence is TGTGCCAGCAGCTTAGTCGTCAACCCTATTTGGACCCAGTACTTC. It is translated as CASSLVVNPIWTQYF.